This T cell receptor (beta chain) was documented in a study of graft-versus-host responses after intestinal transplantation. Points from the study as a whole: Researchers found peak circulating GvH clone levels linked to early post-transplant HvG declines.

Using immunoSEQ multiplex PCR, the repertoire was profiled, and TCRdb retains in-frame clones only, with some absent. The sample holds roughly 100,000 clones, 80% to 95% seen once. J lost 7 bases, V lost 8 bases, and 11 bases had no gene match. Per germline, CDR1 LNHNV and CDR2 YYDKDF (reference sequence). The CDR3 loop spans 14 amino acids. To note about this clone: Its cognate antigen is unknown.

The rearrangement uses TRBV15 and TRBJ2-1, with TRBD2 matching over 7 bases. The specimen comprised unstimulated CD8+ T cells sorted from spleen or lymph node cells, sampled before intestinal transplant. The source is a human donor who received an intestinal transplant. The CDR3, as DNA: TGTGCCACCGGGGGGGTTGGTTCTCTTAATGAGCAGTTCTTC. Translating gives CATGGVGSLNEQFF.